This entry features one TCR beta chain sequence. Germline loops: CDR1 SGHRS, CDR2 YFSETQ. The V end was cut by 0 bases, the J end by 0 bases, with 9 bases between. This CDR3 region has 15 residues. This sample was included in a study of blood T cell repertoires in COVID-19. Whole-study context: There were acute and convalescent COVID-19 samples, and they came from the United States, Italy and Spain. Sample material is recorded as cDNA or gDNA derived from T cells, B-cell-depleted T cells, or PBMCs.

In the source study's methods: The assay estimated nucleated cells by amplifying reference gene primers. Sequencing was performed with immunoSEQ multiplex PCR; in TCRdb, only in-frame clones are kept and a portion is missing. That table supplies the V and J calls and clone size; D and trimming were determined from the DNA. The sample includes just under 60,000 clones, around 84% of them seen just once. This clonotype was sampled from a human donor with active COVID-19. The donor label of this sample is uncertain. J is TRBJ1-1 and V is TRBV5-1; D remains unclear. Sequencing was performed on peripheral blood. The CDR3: CASSLGVGLNTEAFF. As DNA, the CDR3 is TGCGCCAGCAGCTTGGGCGTTGGTCTGAACACTGAAGCTTTCTTT.